A single sample is the source of the 28 T cell receptor beta chains below, sequenced in a study of blood T cell repertoires in COVID-19. Sequencing was performed with immunoSEQ multiplex PCR; in TCRdb, only in-frame clones are kept and a portion is missing. The sample consists of about 160,000 clones, about four fifths of them appearing once. The sample consisted of PBMCs or T cells enriched from blood (not recorded which). Receptor source: a woman aged 60 to 75 who had recovered from COVID-19.

The chain carries TRBV5-1 and TRBJ2-3, with a weak D call TRBD1 (6 bases). The germline CDR1 and CDR2 sequences are SGHRS and YFSETQ. This CDR3 region has 15 residues. The V gene lost 0 bases and the J gene lost 4 bases, with 12 bases spanning the gap. CDR3 sequence reads: CASSLAGQGPDTQYF. CDR3 sequence (DNA): TGCGCCAGCAGCTTGGCAGGGCAGGGGCCAGATACGCAGTATTTT.

The chain uses TRBV12-5 and TRBJ2-7; 11 bases map to TRBD1. Trimming cost V 6 bases and J 2 bases; bases outside gene matches: 6. This CDR3 is 15 amino acids long. Germline CDR1 is LGHNT and CDR2 is FRNRAP. Here the CDR3 DNA reads TGTGCTAGTGGATTTCCGGGACAGGGGGCCTACGAGCAGTACTTC. It translates to CASGFPGQGAYEQYF.

The chain recombines TRBV6-5 with TRBJ2-1; D gene unclear. The CDR3 length is 14 residues. Per germline, CDR1 MNHEY and CDR2 SVGAGI. V lost 6 bases to trimming and J lost 3 bases, with 12 bases between them. CDR3 sequence reads: CASSNLQVYNEQFF. The CDR3 DNA is TGTGCCAGCAGCAACCTTCAGGTCTACAATGAGCAGTTCTTC.

Ten or more counts support this clone. The V gene is TRBV5-4, the J gene TRBJ2-5; 7 bases agree with TRBD1. The germline gives CDR1 SGHNT, CDR2 YYREEE (reference sequence). With 0 bases clipped from V and 5 bases from J, the junction kept 4 bases outside the gene matches. CDR3 length: 14 residues. The DNA for the CDR3 is TGTGCCAGCAGCTTGGACAGGGGCCGGGAGACCCAGTACTTC. Encoded protein: CASSLDRGRETQYF.

This chain connects TRBV30 to TRBJ1-5; TRBD1 aligns across 7 bases. CDR1 and CDR2 (germline): GTSNPN, SVGIG (reference sequence). This CDR3 has 17 residues. Losses at the gene ends were 0 bases for V and 1 base for J; bases not matched to a gene: 9. CDR3 loop: CAWSVNRDSSSNQPQHF. For the CDR3, the DNA is TGTGCCTGGAGTGTAAACCGGGACAGCAGCAGCAATCAGCCCCAGCATTTT. The whole variable domain, filled in from reference TRBV30 and TRBJ1-5, reads SQTIHQWPATLVQPVGSPLSLECTVEGTSNPNLYWYRQAAGRGLQLLFYSVGIGQISSEVPQNLSASRPQDRQFILSSKKLLLSDSGFYLCAWSVNRDSSSNQPQHFGDGTRLSIL.

This rearrangement joins TRBV7-3 to TRBJ2-5, with no clear D. The CDR3 covers 13 residues. Trimming took 5 bases from V and 0 from J, leaving 7 bases between them. Germline V CDR1 and CDR2: SGHTA, FQGTGA. The CDR3 nucleotides read TGTGCCAGCAGCGTCACTAACCAAGAGACCCAGTACTTC. Its protein is CASSVTNQETQYF.

The sample holds one count of this clone. CDR3 amino acids: CASRGRQRNYEQYF. CDR3 in DNA: TGTGCCAGCAGGGGCCGTCAGCGGAACTACGAGCAGTACTTC. V usage is TRBV21-1 and J usage is TRBJ2-7; TRBD2 is the table's D call, not checked against the DNA. TRBV21-1 is given as a pseudogene. The CDR3 is 14 residues long.

This clone came up once. This rearrangement joins TRBV7-2 to TRBJ1-2; D might be TRBD1 (5 bases). This CDR3 spans 13 amino acids. Germline-derived CDR1 and CDR2 are SGHTA and FQGNSA. V shed 7 bases and J shed 4 bases, with 13 bases lying between them. The CDR3 sequence is CASTTGGGYGYTF. The CDR3 nucleotides read TGTGCCAGCACCACCGGGGGGGGCTATGGCTACACCTTC. Full variable domain (rest looked up from reference TRBV7-2 and TRBJ1-2): GAGVSQSPSNKVTEKGKDVELRCDPISGHTALYWYRQSLGQGLEFLIYFQGNSAPDKSGLPSDRFSAERTGGSVSTLTIQRTQQEDSAVYLCASTTGGGYGYTFGSGTRLTVV.

This clone has a count of ten or more. The chain is built from TRBV29-1 and TRBJ2-7; 7 nucleotides align to TRBD1. CDR3 length equals 13 residues. Germline V lookup: CDR1 SQVTM, CDR2 ANQGSEA. Losses at the gene ends were 4 bases for V and 2 bases for J; bases not matched to a gene: 5. The CDR3 DNA follows: TGCAGCGTTGGGGACAGCATCACCTACGAGCAGTACTTC. Translated: CSVGDSITYEQYF.

The chain uses TRBV7-2 and TRBJ1-1, with a weak D call TRBD1 (5 bases). CDR3 length equals 15 residues. The V end lost 2 bases, the J end lost 0 bases, and 10 bases lay between the germline ends. The germline V gene encodes CDR1 SGHTA and CDR2 FQGNSA. CDR3 DNA: TGTGCCAGCAGCTTACTGGGGCTCATGAACACTGAAGCTTTCTTT. Residues: CASSLLGLMNTEAFF. Filled out from reference TRBV7-2 and TRBJ1-1, the complete variable domain reads GAGVSQSPSNKVTEKGKDVELRCDPISGHTALYWYRQSLGQGLEFLIYFQGNSAPDKSGLPSDRFSAERTGGSVSTLTIQRTQQEDSAVYLCASSLLGLMNTEAFFGQGTRLTVV.

The chain carries TRBV5-8 and TRBJ1-2; possibly TRBD1 for D (5 bases). Trimming removed 4 bases from V and 4 bases from J, with 14 bases in between. The germline gives CDR1 SGHTS, CDR2 YDEGEE. This CDR3 region has 14 residues. The CDR3 region has the DNA TGTGCCAGCAGCGGGGGGAACTACATCTATGGCTACACCTTC. Translation: CASSGGNYIYGYTF.

The J gene is TRBJ2-5, the V gene TRBV9, with 10 bases that match TRBD2. The germline V gene encodes CDR1 SGDLS and CDR2 YYNGEE. Losses at the gene ends were 0 bases for V and 5 bases for J; bases not matched to a gene: 4. This CDR3 region has 15 residues. CDR3 region: CASSVESSGGETQYF. The CDR3 region has the DNA TGTGCCAGCAGCGTAGAGTCTAGCGGGGGTGAGACCCAGTACTTC.

V and J are TRBV29-1 and TRBJ1-2; 9 bases match TRBD1. V trimming: 6 bases; J trimming: 1 base; junction bases outside the gene matches: 0. This CDR3 is built from 12 residues. Looked up from germline, CDR1 is SQVTM and CDR2 is ANQGSEA. In nucleotides, the CDR3 is TGCAGCGTGGGACAGGGTAACTATGGCTACACCTTC. It yields the protein CSVGQGNYGYTF.

The chain couples TRBV24-1 to TRBJ2-2, with D perhaps TRBD2 (5 bases). This CDR3 has 16 amino acids. Trimming shortened V by 6 bases and J by 0 bases, and 13 bases separated the two germline ends. Germline V gives CDR1 KGHDR, CDR2 SFDVKD. Here the CDR3 DNA reads TGTGCCACCAGTCCTGTAGCGACCACGAACACCGGGGAGCTGTTTTTT. Protein product: CATSPVATTNTGELFF.

The chain is built from TRBV5-1 and TRBJ1-1, with 11 bases lining up with TRBD1. CDR3 length: 17 residues. CDR1 and CDR2 (germline): SGHRS, YFSETQ. Trimming at V came to 4 bases and at J to 0 bases, leaving 8 bases not matched to a gene. DNA of the CDR3: TGCGCCAGCAGCCCTTTTGGGACAGGGGGAGTGAACACTGAAGCTTTCTTT. This translates into CASSPFGTGGVNTEAFF.

The J gene is TRBJ1-5, the V gene TRBV6-5, with 8 bases identical to TRBD1. This CDR3 contains 14 residues. With 8 bases clipped from V and 2 bases from J, the junction kept 5 bases outside the gene matches. Germline CDR1 and CDR2: MNHEY and SVGAGI. CDR3 amino acids: CASSGQGGNQPQHF. The CDR3 DNA follows: TGTGCCAGCTCAGGACAGGGTGGCAATCAGCCCCAGCATTTT.

The genes are TRBV6-5 and TRBJ1-6, with a weak D call TRBD1 (5 bases). CDR3 size: 15 residues. From germline, CDR1 is MNHEY and CDR2 SVGAGI. V lost 0 bases, J lost 5 bases, and 8 bases lay in between. Written as DNA, the CDR3 is TGTGCCAGCAGTTACTCGACAGCTAATAATTCACCCCTCCACTTT. It is translated as CASSYSTANNSPLHF.

The rearrangement uses TRBV10-3 and TRBJ2-2, with TRBD2 matching over 14 bases. The CDR3 runs 16 residues. The V gene end was trimmed by 5 bases and the J gene end by 6 bases; junction bases not matched to a gene: 5. Germline V lookup: CDR1 ENHRY, CDR2 SYGVKD. The CDR3 here is CAISQTSGGAAGELFF. CDR3 in DNA: TGTGCCATCAGTCAGACTAGCGGGGGGGCCGCCGGGGAGCTGTTTTTT.

The V call is TRBV10-3, the J call TRBJ1-5, with D unclear. This CDR3 contains 13 residues. V lost 11 bases to trimming and J lost 7 bases, with 18 bases between them. CDR1 ENHRY and CDR2 SYGVKD come from the germline V gene. The CDR3 DNA sequence: TGTGCCTCCAAGGGCGGGGAGACCCAGCCCCAGCATTTT. Protein sequence: CASKGGETQPQHF.

This chain links TRBV2 with TRBJ1-6; possible D gene TRBD1, 5 bases. V was pared by 4 bases and J by 7 bases, with 17 bases between. The CDR3 contains 16 residues. The germline V gene has CDR1 SNHLY and CDR2 FYNNEI. The CDR3 spells CASSAWGGDGNSPLHF. In DNA, the CDR3 is TGTGCCAGCAGTGCGTGGGGAGGGGACGGGAATTCACCCCTCCACTTT.

The V gene is TRBV24-1, the J gene TRBJ2-5; maybe TRBD2 (5 bases). CDR1 KGHDR and CDR2 SFDVKD come from the germline V gene. V dropped 4 bases and J dropped 4 bases, with 15 bases sitting between them. The CDR3 totals 15 residues. DNA of the CDR3: TGTGCCACCAGTGAAGGCGAGGGCGCGAGAGAGACCCAGTACTTC. It is translated as CATSEGEGARETQYF.

The V gene is TRBV18, the J gene TRBJ1-2, with TRBD1 matching over 9 bases. Germline-derived CDR1 and CDR2 are KGHSH and LQKENI. The CDR3 is made up of 15 amino acids. V was pared by 0 bases and J by 4 bases, with 3 bases of the junction left unmatched. CDR3 sequence reads: CASSPPTGGIYGYTF. CDR3 coding DNA: TGTGCCAGCTCACCACCGACAGGGGGGATCTATGGCTACACCTTC.

The chain joins TRBV19 to TRBJ1-5; D is ambiguous. The CDR3 has 14 amino acids. CDR1 is LNHDA and CDR2 is SQIVND in the germline V gene (reference sequence). V dropped 4 bases and J dropped 0 bases, with 7 bases sitting between them. The chain's CDR3 is CASSRQNSNQPQHF. The CDR3 bases are TGTGCCAGTAGTAGGCAAAATAGCAATCAGCCCCAGCATTTT.

This sequence joins TRBV28 and TRBJ2-7; D is unclear. The CDR3 is 12 residues long. V was cut by 5 bases and J by 3 bases, with 8 bases left in between. CDR1 and CDR2 from the germline V gene are MDHEN and SYDVKM. The CDR3 loop is CASSKQSYEQYF. Written as DNA, the CDR3 is TGTGCCAGCAGTAAACAGAGCTACGAGCAGTACTTC.

The chain has TRBV5-6 and TRBJ1-4; D is undetermined. Germline V CDR1 and CDR2: SGHDT, YYEEEE. The CDR3 has 15 residues. Trimming took 4 bases from V and 5 from J, leaving 15 bases between them. CDR3 region: CASSPTGNPNEKLFF. DNA of the CDR3: TGTGCCAGCAGCCCTACCGGGAATCCAAATGAAAAACTGTTTTTT.

The genes are TRBV25-1 and TRBJ1-6; tentative D call: TRBD1 (5 bases). CDR3 size: 12 residues. Germline CDR1 reads MGHDK; CDR2 reads SYGVNS. V was clipped by 6 bases and J by 7 bases, with 7 bases between them. The CDR3 bases are TGTGCCAGCAGAACAGGAAATTCACCCCTCCACTTT. Encoded protein: CASRTGNSPLHF.

V usage is TRBV5-1 and J usage is TRBJ2-3, with 9 bases matching TRBD2. With 5 bases clipped from V and 3 bases from J, the junction kept 4 bases outside the gene matches. Germline lookup yields CDR1 SGHRS and CDR2 YFSETQ. The CDR3 loop spans 14 amino acids. The CDR3 is CASRRLAATDTQYF. The CDR3 nucleotides read TGCGCCAGCAGGCGACTAGCGGCTACAGATACGCAGTATTTT.

This clone appeared once. Different DNA sequences within this sample yield the same CDR3. The chain uses TRBV9 and TRBJ2-1; 9 bases agree with TRBD2. V was pared by 0 bases and J by 3 bases, with 4 bases of the junction left unmatched. CDR1 SGDLS and CDR2 YYNGEE come from the germline V gene. This CDR3 comprises 16 residues. This CDR3 reads CASSVEAGGYYNEQFF. Written as DNA, the CDR3 is TGTGCCAGCAGCGTAGAAGCGGGGGGTTACTACAATGAGCAGTTCTTC.